This T cell receptor (beta chain) was identified during a study of blood T cell repertoires in COVID-19 (dated by TCRdb to the early 2020s). In terms of the full investigation: The collaborator samples originated in the United States, Italy and Spain and spanned the acute and convalescent phases of COVID-19. The material from the prospective study consisted of cDNA or gDNA derived from T cells, B-cell-depleted T cells, or PBMCs. HLA class I and class II types, where available, came from metadata supplied by the sample provider rather than from assay-based typing. Nearly every sample came with metadata listing a de-identified subject ID, COVID-19 status, age in years and sex. The repertoires were released in a freely available public database meant as a resource for research on the immune response to SARS-CoV-2. Deeply sampled blood TCRbeta repertoires from subjects exposed to, actively infected with, or recovered from COVID-19 were included in the dataset. The samples were drawn from two sources: the first 160 participants of the ongoing ImmuneRACE study, and fewer than 1,500 subjects contributed by 6 global collaborators.

Concerning this clone: No antigen is known for it. No qualities accompany the bases; no much larger clone lies one base away.

Participants in the prospective study were enrolled through a virtual design, were aged 18 to 89 years, and lived in 24 United States geographic areas. In the prospective study, cohorts were assigned on the basis of participant-reported clinical history obtained from a screening survey and a study questionnaire. Recovered participants in ImmuneRACE Cohort 3 were defined as having two consecutive negative NP/OP PCR tests, clearance from a healthcare professional, or resolution of symptoms. In the prospective study, mobile phlebotomists collected whole blood, serum and a nasopharyngeal or oropharyngeal swab from each participant. Prospective study participants could optionally give additional blood draws and questionnaires over an approximately two-month period. Before DNA extraction, blood samples from the prospective study were shipped at room temperature or frozen. What the study reported, not specific to this receptor: How much clinical and demographic metadata was included differed by source and by participant, and the metadata was provided uncurated.

TCRbeta CDR3 regions were amplified from genomic DNA by means of the immunoSEQ Assay, a bias-controlled multiplex PCR. The authors' pipeline ran thus. Nucleated cell counts per sample were estimated from amplification of reference gene primers within the assay. Sequence reads were collapsed and filtered to measure the absolute abundance of every unique TCRbeta CDR3 rearrangement. For each sample, productive Simpson clonality was calculated as the square root of Simpson's diversity index over productive rearrangements. As stored in TCRdb, this immuneACCESS dataset retains in-frame rearrangements with V and J assigned. A fraction of the clones does not appear; measured against another copy, unresolved V genes explain less than half of the discrepancy, and the remainder lacks a known reason. D and trimming were read from the DNA, whereas the V and J calls and clone size are those reported in that table. Here the sample has about 390,000 clones; just under 90% occur a single time. In total, the top ten clones hold about a tenth of the sample.

The CDR3 holds 14 amino acids from the cysteine to the phenylalanine. Only the CDR3 portion is preserved as DNA: 42 bases, with reading frame beginning at the first base. V and J are trimmed by 4 bases and 4 bases, and the gene matches miss 3 bases of the junction. In the germline V gene, CDR1 corresponds to SNHLY and CDR2 to FYNNEI. The sample taken for sequencing was PBMCs or T cells enriched from blood (not recorded which). The V gene is TRBV2 and the J gene is TRBJ1-5; 8 central nucleotides agree with TRBD1. The receptor's source is a woman in her fifties or sixties who had recovered from COVID-19. Here is the DNA: TGTGCCAGCAGTGGGGACAGGCAGAATCAGCCCCAGCATTTT. It encodes CASSGDRQNQPQHF.